The 32 T cell receptor beta chains reported below all come from one sample, sequenced in a study of shared clonotypes between healthy human individuals. The repertoire was sequenced with immunoSEQ multiplex PCR; TCRdb's copy has only in-frame clones and lacks some. The table shows approximately 2.1 million clones, with approximately 93% occurring only once. The sample was naive CD4+ T cells from PBMCs. The subset was: CD45RA+ positively selected. Receptors originate from a man between 18 and 35 years old in good health. Some clones in this sample may be carry-over from other donors' samples.

This clone was recorded once. This chain connects TRBV11-2 to TRBJ2-3, with 8 nucleotides matching TRBD1. The germline V gene encodes CDR1 SGHAT and CDR2 FQNNGV. This CDR3 region has 16 residues. V trimming: 5 bases; J trimming: 7 bases; junction bases outside the gene matches: 14. CDR3 loop: CASSSLGTGQWNTQYF. The CDR3 DNA reads as TGTGCCAGCAGCAGTCTCGGGACAGGACAGTGGAATACGCAGTATTTT.

The chain is built from TRBV6-1 and TRBJ2-3; no definite D call. The CDR3 is made up of 14 amino acids. With 4 bases removed from V and 8 bases from J, the gap between germline ends came to 16 bases. Germline CDR1 MNHNS, CDR2 SASEGT. CDR3 in amino acids: CASSVVGPSGTQYF. The CDR3 DNA reads as TGTGCCAGCAGTGTTGTCGGGCCATCGGGTACGCAGTATTTT.

The gene calls are TRBV30 and TRBJ1-5; D call uncertain. The germline gives CDR1 GTSNPN, CDR2 SVGIG (reference sequence). Trimming shortened V by 4 bases and J by 2 bases, and 9 bases separated the two germline ends. CDR3 length equals 13 residues. CDR3 amino acids: CAWTSGGNQPQHF. CDR3 nucleotides: TGTGCCTGGACCAGCGGAGGCAATCAGCCCCAGCATTTT.

The chain employs TRBV28 and TRBJ2-5; 13 bases are shared with TRBD2. Germline values: CDR1 MDHEN, CDR2 SYDVKM. The CDR3 runs 19 residues. Losses at the gene ends were 3 bases for V and 3 bases for J; bases not matched to a gene: 13. The CDR3 region is CASSFVGLAGPTLEETQYF. DNA for the CDR3: TGTGCCAGCAGTTTCGTGGGACTAGCGGGGCCCACGCTTGAAGAGACCCAGTACTTC.

J is TRBJ2-7 and V is TRBV28, with a tentative D call TRBD1 (5 bases). CDR1 and CDR2 (germline): MDHEN, SYDVKM. The CDR3 contains 15 residues. V was clipped by 3 bases and J by 5 bases, with 17 bases between them. CDR3 loop: CASSFNAAGKNEQYF. The CDR3 DNA is TGTGCCAGCAGTTTTAACGCGGCAGGGAAAAACGAGCAGTACTTC.

This clone was found once. This chain uses TRBV7-2 with TRBJ1-2; 12 bases are shared with TRBD1. The CDR3 is 16 amino acids. The V segment lost 6 bases and the J segment 6 bases; nucleotides outside the gene matches: 11. Germline CDR1 SGHTA, CDR2 FQGNSA. The CDR3 reads CASRNRGTGGAHGYTF. Written as DNA, the CDR3 is TGTGCCAGCAGAAATAGGGGGACAGGGGGCGCGCATGGCTACACCTTC.

The rearrangement links TRBV5-1 to TRBJ2-1; 10 bases fit TRBD1. Germline assignment: CDR1 SGHRS and CDR2 YFSETQ. V shed 2 bases and J 3 bases; nucleotides not matched to a gene: 2. The CDR3 totals 15 residues. Here the CDR3 reads CASSFRDRGYNEQFF. In nucleotides, the CDR3 is TGCGCCAGCAGCTTCAGGGACAGGGGCTACAATGAGCAGTTCTTC.

A note on this clone: Distinct nucleotide sequences in the sample also encode this CDR3. This chain joins TRBV7-2 and TRBJ2-5, with no clear D. CDR1 is SGHTA, CDR2 FQGNSA, per germline. The germline V and J ends were trimmed by 3 bases and 2 bases, with 4 bases remaining between them. This CDR3 comprises 12 residues. CDR3 loop: CASSLVQETQYF. Here the CDR3 DNA reads TGTGCCAGCAGCTTGGTTCAAGAGACCCAGTACTTC.

The chain combines TRBV15 with TRBJ2-1; no reliable D call. The ends were cut back, 2 bases at V and 2 bases at J, with 10 bases in the middle. Germline V gives CDR1 LNHNV, CDR2 YYDKDF (reference sequence). The length of the CDR3 is 15 residues. The CDR3 coding sequence is TGTGCCACCAGCAGATCCATAGGGCCCTACAATGAGCAGTTCTTC. Encoded protein: CATSRSIGPYNEQFF.

V and J are TRBV6-1 and TRBJ2-5; D is uncertain. Germline CDR1 MNHNS, CDR2 SASEGT. Trimming pared 3 bases from V and 5 bases from J, leaving 13 bases between. The CDR3 contains 14 residues. Here the CDR3 reads CASSDSSSRETQYF. The CDR3 DNA sequence: TGTGCCAGCAGTGATTCGTCCAGTCGGGAGACCCAGTACTTC.

The chain recombines TRBV5-4 with TRBJ1-1; D not resolved. The V gene lost 4 bases and the J gene lost 0 bases, with 10 bases spanning the gap. Germline CDR1 and CDR2: SGHNT and YYREEE (reference sequence). The CDR3 has 14 residues. This chain's CDR3 is CASSLFTVNTEAFF. For the CDR3, the DNA is TGTGCCAGCAGCCTGTTCACAGTGAACACTGAAGCTTTCTTT. The full variable domain, with the rest looked up from reference TRBV5-4 and TRBJ1-1, is ETGVTQSPTHLIKTRGQQVTLRCSSQSGHNTVSWYQQALGQGPQFIFQYYREEENGRGNFPPRFSGLQFPNYSSELNVNALELDDSALYLCASSLFTVNTEAFFGQGTRLTVV.

The J gene is TRBJ2-3, the V gene TRBV4-1; D perhaps matches TRBD2 (5 bases). CDR3 length: 13 amino acids. The germline V and J ends were trimmed by 6 bases and 3 bases, with 10 bases remaining between them. CDR1 is MGHRA and CDR2 is YSYEKL in the germline V gene. The CDR3 DNA sequence: TGCGCCAGCAGAATGAGCGGTACAGATACGCAGTATTTT. It specifies CASRMSGTDTQYF.

This chain links TRBV13 with TRBJ2-1; 9 bases fit TRBD1. The CDR3 consists of 17 residues. J was trimmed by 8 bases and V by 2 bases; bases with no gene match: 13. Germline loops: CDR1 PRHDT, CDR2 FYEKMQ (reference sequence). Here the CDR3 reads CASSLPPGGTGRYEQFF. DNA of the CDR3: TGTGCCAGCAGCTTACCTCCTGGGGGGACAGGGCGATATGAGCAGTTCTTC.

The J gene is TRBJ1-2, the V gene TRBV5-5; possible D gene TRBD1, 5 bases. CDR1 SGHKS and CDR2 YYEKEE come from the germline V gene (reference sequence). V was shortened by 2 bases and J by 6 bases, with 11 bases between the two germline ends. This CDR3 has 13 residues. In DNA, the CDR3 is TGTGCCAGCAGCTTTGATGGGGCGGATGGCTACACCTTC. It codes for CASSFDGADGYTF.

The chain combines TRBV6-4 with TRBJ1-1; 7 bases map to TRBD1. The CDR3 covers 14 residues. The trim removed 6 bases at V and 4 bases at J, leaving 8 bases unmatched. Germline loops: CDR1 MRHNA, CDR2 SNTAGT. Here the CDR3 reads CASSGGAGGTEAFF. CDR3 bases: TGTGCCAGCAGCGGTGGAGCAGGGGGCACTGAAGCTTTCTTT.

This clone was seen a single time. The chain couples TRBV27 to TRBJ2-7, with TRBD2 matching 8 bases. Germline CDR1 MNHEY, CDR2 SMNVEV (reference sequence). V lost 7 bases to trimming and J lost 3 bases; unmatched junction nucleotides: 11. The CDR3 consists of 15 residues. For the CDR3, the DNA is TGTGCCAGCACGTCACTCGGAACTAGCGGCTACGAGCAGTACTTC. It encodes CASTSLGTSGYEQYF.

The V call is TRBV7-2, the J call TRBJ2-2, with a possible D match to TRBD2 (5 bases). This CDR3 has 15 amino acids. Germline V gene data show CDR1 as SGHTA and CDR2 as FQGNSA. V was shortened by 8 bases and J by 0 bases, with 13 bases between the two germline ends. CDR3 amino acids: CASSASGTNTGELFF. In DNA, the CDR3 is TGTGCCAGCTCGGCGAGCGGAACGAACACCGGGGAGCTGTTTTTT. The variable domain in full, with the rest retrieved from reference TRBV7-2 and TRBJ2-2, is GAGVSQSPSNKVTEKGKDVELRCDPISGHTALYWYRQSLGQGLEFLIYFQGNSAPDKSGLPSDRFSAERTGGSVSTLTIQRTQQEDSAVYLCASSASGTNTGELFFGEGSRLTVL.

This sequence joins TRBV10-3 and TRBJ2-1, with D perhaps TRBD2 (5 bases). This CDR3 spans 13 amino acids. Germline V lookup: CDR1 ENHRY, CDR2 SYGVKD. The V end lost 10 bases, the J end lost 6 bases, and 16 bases lay between the germline ends. The CDR3 here is CATLAGESNEQFF. CDR3 coding DNA: TGTGCCACCTTAGCCGGGGAGAGCAATGAGCAGTTCTTC.

In this sample, this clone turned up once. This CDR3 is also generated by other DNA sequences in the sample. The chain carries TRBV20-1 and TRBJ2-7; D is ambiguous. The CDR3 has 9 residues. The V and J ends lost 6 bases and 3 bases respectively, with 3 bases between them. In germline, CDR1 is DFQATT, CDR2 SNEGSKA (reference sequence). The CDR3, as DNA: TGCAGTGCCGGCTACGAGCAGTACTTC. Translated, it gives CSAGYEQYF.

This clone was detected once. The J gene is TRBJ2-1, the V gene TRBV2, with D possibly TRBD2 on 5 matching bases. CDR3 length: 15 residues. The V end was cut by 5 bases, the J end by 4 bases, with 15 bases between. Germline V CDR1 and CDR2: SNHLY, FYNNEI. CDR3 sequence: CASSLLESPYNEQFF. DNA of the CDR3: TGTGCCAGCAGTCTACTAGAATCTCCGTACAATGAGCAGTTCTTC.

This clone came up once. The J gene is TRBJ2-5, the V gene TRBV18; TRBD1 might be the D (7 bases). The germline V gene has CDR1 KGHSH and CDR2 LQKENI. The CDR3 spans 15 residues. The germline V and J ends were trimmed by 3 bases and 2 bases, with 13 bases remaining between them. The CDR3 loop reads CASSPVPGGQETQYF. The CDR3 DNA reads as TGTGCCAGCTCACCTGTGCCAGGGGGGCAAGAGACCCAGTACTTC. Complete variable domain (other parts from reference TRBV18 and TRBJ2-5): NAGVMQNPRHLVRRRGQEARLRCSPMKGHSHVYWYRQLPEEGLKFMVYLQKENIIDESGMPKERFSAEFPKEGPSILRIQQVVRGDSAAYFCASSPVPGGQETQYFGPGTRLLVL.

Points on this clone: The same CDR3 arises from other DNA sequences in this sample as well. The CDR3 is CASSLGQGDYGYTF. The CDR3 nucleotides are TGCGCCAGCAGCTTGGGACAGGGGGACTATGGCTACACCTTC. The rearrangement joins TRBV5-1 to TRBJ1-2; 9 bases line up with TRBD1. V trimming: 0 bases; J trimming: 3 bases; junction bases outside the gene matches: 0. The germline gives CDR1 SGHRS, CDR2 YFSETQ. This CDR3 has 14 residues.

This clone appeared a single time. The rearrangement joins TRBV19 to TRBJ2-1; 12 bases are shared with TRBD2. The CDR3 consists of 16 residues. Looked up from germline, CDR1 is LNHDA and CDR2 is SQIVND (reference sequence). Losses at the gene ends were 4 bases for V and 7 bases for J; bases not matched to a gene: 8. The CDR3 spells CASSTRTSGRSNEQFF. CDR3 coding DNA: TGTGCCAGTAGTACCCGCACTAGCGGGAGGAGTAATGAGCAGTTCTTC.

The V call is TRBV13, the J call TRBJ2-5; 7 nucleotides agree with TRBD2. Trimming at V came to 5 bases and at J to 5 bases, leaving 14 bases not matched to a gene. This CDR3 spans 16 amino acids. The germline V gene encodes CDR1 PRHDT and CDR2 FYEKMQ (reference sequence). Here the CDR3 reads CASSLQPGGEVETQYF. The DNA of the CDR3 is TGTGCCAGCAGCCTACAACCGGGAGGCGAGGTGGAGACCCAGTACTTC. Complete variable domain (other parts from reference TRBV13 and TRBJ2-5): AAGVIQSPRHLIKEKRETATLKCYPIPRHDTVYWYQQGPGQDPQFLISFYEKMQSDKGSIPDRFSAQQFSDYHSELNMSSLELGDSALYFCASSLQPGGEVETQYFGPGTRLLVL.

On this clone: Different DNA sequences within this sample yield the same CDR3. V gene TRBV7-2 combines with J gene TRBJ1-1; D is unclear. In germline, CDR1 is SGHTA, CDR2 FQGNSA. V was clipped by 5 bases and J by 2 bases, with 9 bases between them. The CDR3 loop spans 13 amino acids. The CDR3 coding sequence is TGTGCCAGCAGCCTCAGGTTAAACACTGAAGCTTTCTTT. This translates into CASSLRLNTEAFF.

In its sample, this clone was seen once. The J gene is TRBJ2-1, the V gene TRBV7-3; unclear D gene. Trimming removed 2 bases from V and 9 bases from J, with 8 bases in between. This CDR3 has 12 amino acids. The germline CDR1 and CDR2 sequences are SGHTA and FQGTGA. Here the CDR3 DNA reads TGTGCCAGCAGCTTACTTGGACCTGAGCAGTTCTTC. It specifies CASSLLGPEQFF.

The count of this clone is one. The genes are TRBV7-6 and TRBJ2-7; TRBD1 matches at 8 bases. The ends lost 6 bases at V and 3 bases at J; junction bases unmatched: 4. CDR3 length equals 13 residues. The germline gives CDR1 SGHVS, CDR2 FNYEAQ. CDR3 coding DNA: TGTGCCAGCAGGTCCGGGACAGGCTACGAGCAGTACTTC. It encodes CASRSGTGYEQYF.

This chain links TRBV18 with TRBJ2-1, with D perhaps being TRBD1 or TRBD2 (6 bases each). Per the germline V gene, CDR1 is KGHSH and CDR2 is LQKENI. Deletions cut 5 bases from V and 8 bases from J, with 22 bases between. The CDR3 has 16 amino acids. CDR3 in DNA: TGTGCCAGCTCATCACTCCGCGGGGCCGGGGGCGATGAGCAGTTCTTC. This sequence encodes CASSSLRGAGGDEQFF. The full variable domain, completed using reference TRBV18 and TRBJ2-1, is NAGVMQNPRHLVRRRGQEARLRCSPMKGHSHVYWYRQLPEEGLKFMVYLQKENIIDESGMPKERFSAEFPKEGPSILRIQQVVRGDSAAYFCASSSLRGAGGDEQFFGPGTRLTVL.

The CDR3 here is CASSLGGGNYGYTF. CDR3 sequence (DNA): TGTGCCAGCAGCTTAGGGGGGGGCAACTATGGCTACACCTTC. This chain uses TRBV11-2 with TRBJ1-2; D might be TRBD1 (6 bases). The CDR3 runs to 14 residues. The V end lost 1 base, the J end lost 2 bases, and 8 bases lay between the germline ends. Germline V gene data show CDR1 as SGHAT and CDR2 as FQNNGV.

This clone has just one count. Other DNA sequences from this sample encode an identical CDR3 as well. This chain links TRBV29-1 with TRBJ2-7; D is perhaps TRBD1 (5 bases). The CDR3 runs to 12 residues. V lost 6 bases and J 1 base, leaving 10 bases between the germline ends. CDR1 SQVTM and CDR2 ANQGSEA come from the germline V gene. As DNA, the CDR3 is TGCAGCGTCGCCGCAGGGTCCTACGAGCAGTACTTC. Protein sequence: CSVAAGSYEQYF.

The V gene is TRBV7-6, the J gene TRBJ2-2; 8 nucleotides align to TRBD1. Trimming at V came to 2 bases and at J to 6 bases, leaving 11 bases not matched to a gene. This CDR3 has 17 residues. Per germline, CDR1 SGHVS and CDR2 FNYEAQ. For the CDR3, the DNA is TGTGCCAGCAGCTTAATGGCCGGGACAGGAGGGTCCGGGGAGCTGTTTTTT. Translation: CASSLMAGTGGSGELFF. Full variable domain (outside the CDR3, taken from reference TRBV7-6 and TRBJ2-2): GAGVSQSPRYKVTKRGQDVALRCDPISGHVSLYWYRQALGQGPEFLTYFNYEAQQDKSGLPNDRFSAERPEGSISTLTIQRTEQRDSAMYRCASSLMAGTGGSGELFFGEGSRLTVL.

This chain joins TRBV6-5 and TRBJ2-2; D is perhaps TRBD1 (5 bases). Trimming stripped 6 bases from V and 4 bases from J, with 15 bases between. This CDR3 is 15 amino acids long. The germline V gene encodes CDR1 MNHEY and CDR2 SVGAGI. As DNA, the CDR3 is TGTGCCAGCAGCCGACAGATCCCGACCACCGGGGAGCTGTTTTTT. Encoded protein: CASSRQIPTTGELFF.